This T cell receptor beta chain was obtained from a study of T cell repertoires in cytomegalovirus infection. Worth noting for this clonotype: Antigen specificity is unknown.

TCRdb re-called the reads through MiXCR, storing one row per CDR3 protein. There are 570,000 or so distinct CDR3 sequences in the sample; approximately 40% occur only once, and 48% lies in the top ten. Findings of the study overall: CMV-specific TCR beta clonotypes restricted by HLA-C were the ones dominating the ex vivo response.

V lost 1 base to trimming and J lost 6 bases, with 6 bases between them. Germline V gene lookup returns CDR1 SGHVS and CDR2 FNYEAQ. The CDR3 has 12 residues. This receptor was identified in a human donor in good health (CMV status not recorded). Some clones in this sample may be carry-over from other donors' samples. The chain combines TRBV7-6 with TRBJ1-1; no clear D gene. Material: cultured PBMCs, obtained from culture after CMV antigen stimulation. The CDR3 nucleotides are TGTGCCAGCAGCTTAGTGAGCTCTGAAGCTTTCTTT. Translating it yields CASSLVSSEAFF. The whole variable domain, remainder taken from reference TRBV7-6 and TRBJ1-1, is GAGVSQSPRYKVTKRGQDVALRCDPISGHVSLYWYRQALGQGPEFLTYFNYEAQQDKSGLPNDRFSAERPEGSISTLTIQRTEQRDSAMYRCASSLVSSEAFFGQGTRLTVV.